These 2 T cell receptor beta chains came from one sample sequenced in a study of OX40 agonist ivuxolimab in advanced cancers. Here immunoSEQ multiplex PCR was the method, and the copy in TCRdb shows in-frame clones only, minus some. In the table there are roughly 48,000 clones, roughly 82% of which are singletons. The sample was CD4+ or CD8+ T cells sorted from blood, taken in a trial of the OX40 agonist ivuxolimab. These receptors were taken from an adult with an advanced solid tumor such as melanoma, head and neck, liver or kidney cancer.

The rearrangement joins TRBV19 to TRBJ2-5; the D gene is possibly TRBD2 (5 bases). V was shortened by 4 bases and J by 5 bases, with 8 bases between the two germline ends. There are 12 residues in the CDR3. Germline V gene data show CDR1 as LNHDA and CDR2 as SQIVND (reference sequence). The CDR3 here is CASSRGLETQYF. The CDR3 DNA is TGTGCCAGTAGTAGAGGGTTGGAGACCCAGTACTTC.

This clone is a singleton in its sample. V usage is TRBV6-6 and J usage is TRBJ1-6; tentatively, D is TRBD1 (5 bases). Trimming left V 8 bases short and J 0 bases short, with 8 bases between. Germline assignment: CDR1 MNHNY and CDR2 SVGAGI (reference sequence). The CDR3 is 14 amino acids. The CDR3 region has the DNA TGTGCCAGCTTTGGGGGCTCCTATAATTCACCCCTCCACTTT. Its protein is CASFGGSYNSPLHF.